Sequencing of this TCR beta chain was carried out in a study of cytomegalovirus exposure and HLA in healthy donors (dated 2017 in TCRdb). About the full investigation: An earlier analysis of approximately 640 of the donors reported approximately 300 Gb of sequence data and some 100 million unique TCR beta sequences from approximately 180 million T cells. Typing coverage differed by locus: A, B, C, DRB1 and DQB1 were typed in about 620-630 donors, DQA1 in about 500, DPA1 in 600 to 610, and DPB1 in 400 to 480. A later analysis re-examined previously published TCR beta repertoires from around 670 donors and added high-resolution HLA genotyping to investigate patterns of TCR occurrence. Roughly 300 gigabases of sequencing data and 78 million or so unique TCR sequences were included in an early release covering under 650 HLA-typed donors. To predict cytomegalovirus infection status, the study brought together high-throughput TCR immunosequencing, statistical association of individual TCRs with disease status, and machine learning. An earlier analysis of some 600 of the donors applied high-throughput TCR beta sequencing to assess whether each TCR beta V gene segment acted as functional or pseudogenic. Both class I and class II loci were covered by HLA typing, at four-digit resolution. A later genetic analysis used genome-wide SNP genotypes for about 60% of the roughly 670 donors, treating that subset as a discovery cohort. The study profiled the T cell repertoires of around 700 subjects by immunosequencing and related them to cytomegalovirus serostatus. Every discovery cohort repertoire had been produced on one sequencing platform. The study aimed to test whether signatures of past pathogen exposure could be identified by cataloging public T cell receptors. Rather than using new phenotypic data, the later analysis identified candidate immune exposures from TCR beta sequences and from how often those sequences occurred across donors. A separate validation cohort of 100 to 150 different subjects was used in addition to the roughly 670-subject first cohort. Across around 400 genotyped donors of the cohort, an average of roughly 230,000 unique TCR beta nucleotide sequences per donor were sequenced, and approximately 17% of those sequences were non-productive. Of the 350 to 450 genotyped donors, 81% were placed in the genetic ancestry cluster associated with self-reported Caucasian donors. Donor age, sex, ethnicity and CMV serostatus were compiled together with the repertoire data. Because of strong linkage in the cohort, five DR-DQ haplotypes were treated as single units for association and clustering. Beyond this particular receptor, the publication reports: In a later genetic analysis, fewer N-insertions in productive TCRs were reported among donors in an Asian-associated ancestry cluster than the approximately 670-donor mean. Assigning TCR associations to individual alleles was difficult when HLA alleles, especially DR and DQ, strongly co-occurred. CMV serostatus was the only immune exposure information available for the cohort. Because HLA typing was unavailable for some donors at each locus, only the typed subset was used in association tests. Some IMGT-functional V segments, including TRBV6-2 and TRBV6-3, could not be told apart with the 87-base-pair reads, so those segments were excluded. In a later analysis, HLA-associated TCR beta chains were found to be more clonally expanded and to have lower generation probabilities than equally common non-associated chains. At a false discovery rate of 0.05, a later analysis linked 15,000 to 20,000 TCR beta sequences to specific HLA alleles. V-gene and J-gene trimming of TCR beta chains was associated with a missense DCLRE1C variant in a later genetic analysis, and the association was replicated in an independent cohort. According to a later analysis, TCR association rates differed among HLA loci, with DRB1 alleles showing the most associated TCRs and HLA-C alleles showing the fewest. In vitro tests confirmed that a few of the cytomegalovirus-associated TCR beta chains recognize cytomegalovirus antigens. Across donors, most TCR sequences were observed very rarely, whereas some public TCRs were present in many individuals. Broadly in line with IMGT annotations, most TCR beta V segments showed up in productive rearrangements about 87% or about 30% of the time in an earlier analysis of a few hundred of the donors. A further reported finding was that TCR beta sequences accurately predicted the HLA-A and HLA-B alleles for most subjects in the first cohort. According to a later analysis, most CMV-associated TCR beta chains appeared to be HLA-restricted, and the HLA associations seemed to be driven largely by CMV exposure. A later analysis reported that several top co-occurrence clusters appeared linked to parvovirus B19, influenza, CMV and Epstein-Barr virus. In the study, about 150 TCR beta chains were listed as associated with cytomegalovirus. Correlated functional status among segregating V segments might reflect linkage disequilibrium, but an unknown experimental factor could not be ruled out. The presence/absence analyses assumed that sequencing depth was roughly uniform across donors, and that assumption may not be true. A cluster of highly shared sequence variants was judged likely to be a technical artifact of the sequencing pipeline. The authors suggested that the approach could potentially be extended to other disease states and immunological phenotypes. The classifier was reported to diagnose cytomegalovirus status with high specificity and sensitivity in both the original and validation cohorts. This cohort had only TCR beta chains sequenced, and the lack of alpha or paired-chain data limited which features could be detected. The earlier analysis of almost 600 of the donors excluded approximately 15 rarely observed V segments, including chromosome 9 orphons, because counts were too low.

The library was made by the immunoSEQ multiplex PCR assay. For the multiplex PCR, a mixture combining 60 forward primers for TCR Vbeta segments and 13 reverse primers for TCR Jbeta segments was used. The CDR3 region of rearranged TCR beta genes was amplified from genomic DNA with a multiplex PCR assay. On the Illumina HiSeq System, the amplified TCR beta libraries were sequenced as 87-base-pair reads. On the study's bioinformatics: A later analysis counted tens of millions of unique TCR beta chains across the 650 to 700 repertoires, and roughly 11 million of these chains were shared by at least two donors. Raw reads were error-corrected and collapsed into unique sequences with a nearest-neighbor algorithm that merged closely related sequences to remove PCR and sequencing errors. V, D and J gene segments were assigned by aligning CDR3 sequences to IMGT reference sequences. For a sequence to be retained, at least a six-nucleotide match to both a V gene segment and a J gene segment was required. Rearrangements were classified as productive when the CDR3 lacked stop codons and remained in frame with V and J, and all other rearrangements were classified as non-productive. CDR3 was defined according to IMGT convention as the region running from the second conserved V-encoded cysteine to the conserved J-encoded phenylalanine. In an earlier analysis of more than 550 of the donors, sequences lacking an unambiguous match to a single V gene segment were excluded. In an earlier analysis of roughly 500 of the donors, V segments were called functional above 56.7% productive rearrangements and were called segregating when the between-donor standard deviation exceeded 5%. A statistical classification framework was built for diagnosing cytomegalovirus status from the catalog of TCR beta chain sequences. V and J gene assignment, in a later analysis, came from comparing TCR nucleotide sequences with IMGT/GENE-DB human TR gene sequences. Using the TCRdist pipeline, a later analysis assigned CDR3 sequences along with most-parsimonious VDJ recombination scenarios. In a later analysis, each TCR beta chain was defined by its CDR3 amino acid sequence together with its V-gene family, and reads lacking a unique V-gene family were excluded. A later analysis removed 550 to 650 highly shared, low-generation-probability nucleotide sequences to deal with suspected cross-contamination and a sequencing artifact. For each public chain, a later analysis derived a clonal expansion index from normalized ranks of inferred template counts within each repertoire. A later analysis computed generation probabilities with a VDJ recombination model fitted to out-of-frame rearrangements, and checked the results against IGoR. In a later analysis, TCR-TCR, TCR-HLA and TCR-CMV co-occurrence was scored with hypergeometric tests, and a repertoire-size bias correction was applied to TCR pairs. To estimate false discovery rates, a later analysis permuted the HLA or CMV assignments 20 times. A later analysis grouped co-occurring TCRs with DBSCAN, adding TCRdist sequence similarity when clustering within HLA-allele-positive subsets. For co-occurrence clustering, repertoires with fewer than 30,000 or more than 120,000 public chains were excluded, along with four or five repertoires with anomalous nucleotide sharing. In its TCRdb copy, this immuneACCESS table keeps in-frame sequences only and misses some clones. Where compared with another copy, unresolved V genes explain less than half of these, and the others have no known cause. V and J calls and clone size come straight from that table; D and trimming were deduced from the DNA. Present in this sample are about 150,000 clones, about two thirds of which were seen just once. The ten largest clones take up roughly 2% of the sample.

This clone came up a few times. The antigen this receptor binds is unknown. There are no base qualities to consult, and no much larger clone falls within one base. Reading from cysteine to phenylalanine, the CDR3 counts 14 amino acids. Just CDR3 DNA is preserved here, 42 bases in frame from base 1. Germline trimming: 3 bases from V, 5 bases from J; junction bases outside gene matches: 3. Sequences SGHTA (CDR1) and FQGNSA (CDR2) are obtained from the germline V gene. In total, fewer than 750 healthy bone marrow donors made up the cohort. At the time of sampling, every cohort member was nominally healthy, though immune exposures that went unrecorded were likely present. The donor was CMV seropositive and was included in the group of some 290 seropositive cohort members. Each donor provided a peripheral blood sample, and peripheral blood mononuclear cells were used for TCR beta sequencing. The Qiagen DNeasy Blood Extraction Kit was used to extract genomic DNA from the blood cell samples.

Sequenced sample: PBMCs. The chain joins TRBV7-2 to TRBJ1-2, with TRBD1 identical over 10 junction bases. This receptor was obtained from an older woman in good health and CMV-seropositive. The DNA sequence reads TGTGCCAGCAGCTTCCGGGACAGGGGTTATGGCTACACCTTC. The encoded protein is CASSFRDRGYGYTF.